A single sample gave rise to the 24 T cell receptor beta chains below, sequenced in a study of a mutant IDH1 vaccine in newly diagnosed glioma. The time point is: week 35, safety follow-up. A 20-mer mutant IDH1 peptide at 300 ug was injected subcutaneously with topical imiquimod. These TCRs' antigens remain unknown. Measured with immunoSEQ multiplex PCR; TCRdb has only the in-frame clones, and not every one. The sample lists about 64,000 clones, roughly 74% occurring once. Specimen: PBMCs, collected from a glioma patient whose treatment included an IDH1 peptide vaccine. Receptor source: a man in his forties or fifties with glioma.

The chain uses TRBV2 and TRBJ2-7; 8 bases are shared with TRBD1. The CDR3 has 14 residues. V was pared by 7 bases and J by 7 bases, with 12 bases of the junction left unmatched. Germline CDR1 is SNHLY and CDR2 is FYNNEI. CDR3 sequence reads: CASILSATGDEQYF. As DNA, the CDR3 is TGTGCCAGCATCCTGTCAGCGACAGGGGATGAGCAGTACTTC.

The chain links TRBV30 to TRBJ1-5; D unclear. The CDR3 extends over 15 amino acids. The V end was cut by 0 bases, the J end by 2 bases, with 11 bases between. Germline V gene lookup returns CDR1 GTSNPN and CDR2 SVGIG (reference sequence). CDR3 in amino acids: CAWSVEGYGNQPQHF. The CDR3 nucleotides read TGTGCCTGGAGTGTGGAGGGATACGGCAATCAGCCCCAGCATTTT.

The CDR3, as DNA: TGCGCCAGCAGCCCGGCAGGGGACTATGGCTACACCTTC. Translating it yields CASSPAGDYGYTF. The chain is built from TRBV5-1 and TRBJ1-2; perhaps TRBD1 as D (6 bases). This CDR3 is built from 13 residues. CDR1 is SGHRS and CDR2 is YFSETQ in the germline V gene. Trimming took 4 bases from V and 3 from J, leaving 10 bases between them.

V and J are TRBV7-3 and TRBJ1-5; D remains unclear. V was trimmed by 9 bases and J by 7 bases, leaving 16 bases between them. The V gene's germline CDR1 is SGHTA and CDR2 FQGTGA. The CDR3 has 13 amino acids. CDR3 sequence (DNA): TGTGCCAGTTCCCCGGGTCCGGCCCAGCCCCAGCATTTT. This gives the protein CASSPGPAQPQHF.

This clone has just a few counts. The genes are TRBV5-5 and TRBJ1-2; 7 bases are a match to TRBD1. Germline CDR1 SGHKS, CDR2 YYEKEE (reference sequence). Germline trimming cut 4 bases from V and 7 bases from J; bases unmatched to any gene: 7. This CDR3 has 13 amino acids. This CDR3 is CASSTRTGGGYTF. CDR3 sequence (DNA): TGTGCCAGCAGCACTCGGACAGGAGGTGGCTACACCTTC.

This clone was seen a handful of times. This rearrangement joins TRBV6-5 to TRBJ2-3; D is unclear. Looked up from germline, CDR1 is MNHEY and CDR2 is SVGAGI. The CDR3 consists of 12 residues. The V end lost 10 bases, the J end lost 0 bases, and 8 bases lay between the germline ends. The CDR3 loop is CATAVSTDTQYF. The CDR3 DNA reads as TGTGCCACCGCGGTTAGCACAGATACGCAGTATTTT.

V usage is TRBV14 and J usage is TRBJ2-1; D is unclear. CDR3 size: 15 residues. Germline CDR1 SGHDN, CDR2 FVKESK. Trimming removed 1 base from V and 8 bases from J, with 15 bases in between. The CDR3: CASSQGVALGDEQFF. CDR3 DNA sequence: TGTGCCAGCAGCCAAGGGGTAGCCTTAGGCGATGAGCAGTTCTTC.

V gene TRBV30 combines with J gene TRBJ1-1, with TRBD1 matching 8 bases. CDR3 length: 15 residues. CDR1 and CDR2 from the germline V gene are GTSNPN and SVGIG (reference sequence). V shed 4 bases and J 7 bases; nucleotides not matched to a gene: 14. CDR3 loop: CAWKPPPTGAGEAFF. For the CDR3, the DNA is TGTGCCTGGAAACCCCCCCCGACAGGGGCCGGTGAAGCTTTCTTT.

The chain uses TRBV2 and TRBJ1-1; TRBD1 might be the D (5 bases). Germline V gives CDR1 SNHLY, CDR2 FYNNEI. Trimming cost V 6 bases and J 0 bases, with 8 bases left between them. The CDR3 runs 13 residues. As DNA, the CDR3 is TGTGCCAGCAGCAGGGACCTGAACACTGAAGCTTTCTTT. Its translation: CASSRDLNTEAFF.

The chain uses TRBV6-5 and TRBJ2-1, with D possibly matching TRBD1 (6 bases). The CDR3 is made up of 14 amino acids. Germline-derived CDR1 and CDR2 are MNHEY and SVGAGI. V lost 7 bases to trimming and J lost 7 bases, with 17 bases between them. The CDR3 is CASNPPNRGNEQFF. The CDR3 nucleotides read TGTGCCAGCAACCCGCCGAATAGGGGGAATGAGCAGTTCTTC.

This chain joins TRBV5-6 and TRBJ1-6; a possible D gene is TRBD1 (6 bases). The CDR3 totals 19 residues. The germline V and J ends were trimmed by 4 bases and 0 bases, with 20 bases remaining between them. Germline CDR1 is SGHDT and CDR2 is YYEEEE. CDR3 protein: CASSPRLWTESSYNSPLHF. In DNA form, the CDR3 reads TGTGCCAGCAGCCCGAGACTATGGACAGAGAGCTCCTATAATTCACCCCTCCACTTT.

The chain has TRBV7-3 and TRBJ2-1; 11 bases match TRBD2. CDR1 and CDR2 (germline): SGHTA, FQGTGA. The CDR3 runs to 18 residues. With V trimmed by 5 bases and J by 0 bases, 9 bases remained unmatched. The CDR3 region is CASSLGASGGSSYNEQFF. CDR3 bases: TGTGCCAGCAGCCTAGGGGCTAGCGGGGGGAGCTCCTACAATGAGCAGTTCTTC.

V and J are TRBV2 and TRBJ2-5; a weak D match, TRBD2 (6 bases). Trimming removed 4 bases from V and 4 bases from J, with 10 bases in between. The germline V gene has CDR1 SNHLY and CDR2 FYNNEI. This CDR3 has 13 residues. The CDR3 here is CASSVEGRETQYF. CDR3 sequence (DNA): TGTGCCAGCAGTGTGGAGGGTAGAGAGACCCAGTACTTC.

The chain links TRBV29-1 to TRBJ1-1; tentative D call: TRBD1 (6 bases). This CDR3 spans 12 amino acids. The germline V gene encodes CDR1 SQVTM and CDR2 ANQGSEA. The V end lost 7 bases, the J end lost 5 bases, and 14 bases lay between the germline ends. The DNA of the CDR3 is TGCAGCGCCGACAGGACCCGAACTGAAGCTTTCTTT. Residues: CSADRTRTEAFF.

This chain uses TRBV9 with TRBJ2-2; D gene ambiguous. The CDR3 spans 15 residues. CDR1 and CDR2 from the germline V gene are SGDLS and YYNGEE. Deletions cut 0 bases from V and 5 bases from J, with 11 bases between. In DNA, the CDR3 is TGTGCCAGCAGCGTAGCTATCCAAGGGACCGGGGAGCTGTTTTTT. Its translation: CASSVAIQGTGELFF.

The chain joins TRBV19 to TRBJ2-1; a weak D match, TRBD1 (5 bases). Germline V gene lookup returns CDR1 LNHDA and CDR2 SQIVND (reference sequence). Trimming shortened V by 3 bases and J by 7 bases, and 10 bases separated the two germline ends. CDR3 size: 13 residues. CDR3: CASSIGRDNEQFF. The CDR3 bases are TGTGCCAGTAGTATCGGCAGGGATAATGAGCAGTTCTTC.

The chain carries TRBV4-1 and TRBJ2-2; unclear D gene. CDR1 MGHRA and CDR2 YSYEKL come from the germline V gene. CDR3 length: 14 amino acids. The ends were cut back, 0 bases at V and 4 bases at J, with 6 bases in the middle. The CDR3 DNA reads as TGCGCCAGCAGCCAAGAAGGATTCACCGGGGAGCTGTTTTTT. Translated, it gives CASSQEGFTGELFF.

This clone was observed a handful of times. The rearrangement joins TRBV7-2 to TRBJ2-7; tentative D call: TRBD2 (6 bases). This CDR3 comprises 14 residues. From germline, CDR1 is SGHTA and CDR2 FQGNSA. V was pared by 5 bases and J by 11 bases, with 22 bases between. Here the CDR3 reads CASSPSGDEGGKYF. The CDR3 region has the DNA TGTGCCAGCAGCCCATCGGGGGATGAAGGTGGGAAGTACTTC.

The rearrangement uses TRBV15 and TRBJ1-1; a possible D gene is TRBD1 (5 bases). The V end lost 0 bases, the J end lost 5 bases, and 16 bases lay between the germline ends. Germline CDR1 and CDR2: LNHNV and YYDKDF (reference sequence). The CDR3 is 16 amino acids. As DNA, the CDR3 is TGTGCCACCAGCAGAGATCTAGGTTCCTGGGGGACTGAAGCTTTCTTT. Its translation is CATSRDLGSWGTEAFF.

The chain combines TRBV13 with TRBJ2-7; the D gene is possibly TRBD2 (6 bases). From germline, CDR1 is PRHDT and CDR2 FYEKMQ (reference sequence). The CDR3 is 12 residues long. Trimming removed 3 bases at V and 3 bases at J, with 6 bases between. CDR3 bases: TGTGCCAGCAGCTTCGGGAGCTACGAGCAGTACTTC. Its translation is CASSFGSYEQYF.

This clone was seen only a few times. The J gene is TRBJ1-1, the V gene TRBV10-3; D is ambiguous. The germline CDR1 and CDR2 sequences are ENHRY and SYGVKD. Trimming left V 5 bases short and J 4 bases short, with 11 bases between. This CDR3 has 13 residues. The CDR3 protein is CAISPQESTEAFF. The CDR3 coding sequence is TGTGCCATCAGTCCCCAAGAGTCCACTGAAGCTTTCTTT.

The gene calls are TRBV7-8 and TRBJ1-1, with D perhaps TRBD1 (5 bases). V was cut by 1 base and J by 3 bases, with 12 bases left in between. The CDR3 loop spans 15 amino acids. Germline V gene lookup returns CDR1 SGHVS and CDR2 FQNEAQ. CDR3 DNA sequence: TGTGCCAGCAGCTTAGTCCCAGGGACCGACACTGAAGCTTTCTTT. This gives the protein CASSLVPGTDTEAFF.

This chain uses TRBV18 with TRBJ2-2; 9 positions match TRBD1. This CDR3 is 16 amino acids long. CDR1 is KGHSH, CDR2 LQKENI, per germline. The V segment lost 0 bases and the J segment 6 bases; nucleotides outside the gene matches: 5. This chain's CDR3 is CASSPPGQGLSGELFF. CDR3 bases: TGTGCCAGCTCACCACCGGGACAGGGCTTATCCGGGGAGCTGTTTTTT.

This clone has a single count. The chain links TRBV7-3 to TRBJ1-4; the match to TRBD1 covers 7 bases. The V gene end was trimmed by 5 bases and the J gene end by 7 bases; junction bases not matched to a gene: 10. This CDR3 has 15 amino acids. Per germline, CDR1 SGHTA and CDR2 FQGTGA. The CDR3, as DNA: TGTGCCAGCAGCATCACAGGGGAGAGCGGTGAAAAACTGTTTTTT. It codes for CASSITGESGEKLFF.